This is a list of T cell receptor beta chains from one sample in a study of T cells after yellow fever vaccination. Using its own MiXCR run on the 5' RACE reads, TCRdb lists one record per CDR3 protein. The sample records some 240,000 distinct CDR3 sequences, roughly 3% being singletons. The starting material was CD4+ T cells sorted from PBMCs, obtained 10 days after the yellow fever booster vaccination. The source is a man aged 18-30 years who received the YFV17D yellow fever vaccine. The CDR3 runs from the conserved cysteine through the conserved F or W. A D gene is named only where the DNA matches it firmly. Size is omitted from some rows. Given values are once, few, many or a class for expanded clones.

D gene	clone size	V gene	J gene	CDR3 DNA	CDR3 protein
-	few	TRBV5-1	TRBJ1-1	TGCGCCAGCAGCTTGGCTGCAGGGCAAAACACTGAAGCTTTCTTT	CASSLAAGQNTEAFF
-	few	TRBV4-2	TRBJ2-1	TGTGCCAGCAGCCAGATGGGGGGTTACCAACACAATGAGCAGTTCTTC	CASSQMGGYQHNEQFF
-	-	TRBV6-6	TRBJ2-3	TGTGCCAGCACCTCCCCGACCGGGCAGGGCTACACAGATACGCAGTATTTT	CASTSPTGQGYTDTQYF
-	many	TRBV4-3	TRBJ2-1	TGCGCCAGCAGCCAAGATGAGGAGGCCTACAATGAGCAGTTCTTC	CASSQDEEAYNEQFF
-	few	TRBV20-1	TRBJ2-3	TGCAGTGCTCCACGGGAATTCGCAGATACGCAGTATTTT	CSAPREFADTQYF
-	-	TRBV5-1	TRBJ2-3	TGCGCCAGCAGCCGGGACGGTAACACAGATACGCAGTATTTT	CASSRDGNTDTQYF
-	few	TRBV4-1	TRBJ1-5	TGCGCCAGCAGCCGAGAGTCCCCTCCCCCCGTACAGCCCCAGCATTTT	CASSRESPPPVQPQHF
-	few	TRBV6-2/TRBV6-3	TRBJ1-5	TGTGCCAGCACCAAAGCCCGGGGAACCAGCAATCAGCCCCAGCATTTT	CASTKARGTSNQPQHF
TRBD1	many	TRBV29-1	TRBJ1-2	TGCAGCGTTGACCCCTTAGGACAGGGGCATGGCTACACCTTC	CSVDPLGQGHGYTF
-	few	TRBV18	TRBJ1-5	TGTGCCAGCTCACCGACAGATAGCAATCAGCCCCAGCATTTT	CASSPTDSNQPQHF
-	many	TRBV12-3/TRBV12-4	TRBJ2-5	TGTGCCAGCAGGGGACAAGAGGGGGAGACCCAGTACTTC	CASRGQEGETQYF
-	once	TRBV7-3	TRBJ2-5	TGTGCCAGCAGCTTTAGGCGGGGGCAATTCCAAGAGACCCAGTACTTC	CASSFRRGQFQETQYF
-	-	TRBV5-1	TRBJ1-2	TGCGCCAGCAGCTTGGATATGGGTAGAGGGTATGGCTACACCTTC	CASSLDMGRGYGYTF
-	few	TRBV4-3	TRBJ2-3	TGCGCCAGCAGCCGAGCGGGCGCTAGCACAGATACGCAGTATTTT	CASSRAGASTDTQYF
-	many	TRBV21-1	TRBJ2-7	TGTGCCAGCAGCAAACCGGGGCAGGGGAACTCCTACGAGCAGTACTTC	CASSKPGQGNSYEQYF
-	many	TRBV20-1	TRBJ1-6	TGCAGTGCTCTGGCCCCCTCCTATAATTCACCCCTCCACTTT	CSALAPSYNSPLHF
TRBD1	few	TRBV10-3	TRBJ1-2	TGTGCCATCAGTTCTATACAGGGGGGCTATGGCTACACCTTC	CAISSIQGGYGYTF
-	many	TRBV6-2/TRBV6-3	TRBJ2-7	TGTGCCAGCAGCCGTACTTGGACAGACTACGAGCAGTACTTC	CASSRTWTDYEQYF